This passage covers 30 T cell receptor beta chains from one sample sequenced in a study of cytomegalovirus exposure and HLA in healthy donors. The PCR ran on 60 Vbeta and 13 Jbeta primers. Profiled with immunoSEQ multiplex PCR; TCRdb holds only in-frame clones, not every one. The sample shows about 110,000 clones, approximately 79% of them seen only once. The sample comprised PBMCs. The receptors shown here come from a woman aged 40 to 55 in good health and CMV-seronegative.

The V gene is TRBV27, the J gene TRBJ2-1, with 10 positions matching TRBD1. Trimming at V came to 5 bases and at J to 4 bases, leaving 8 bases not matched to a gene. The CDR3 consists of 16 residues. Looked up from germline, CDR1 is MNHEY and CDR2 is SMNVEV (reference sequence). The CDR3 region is CASSPGGTGDYNEQFF. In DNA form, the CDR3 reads TGTGCCAGCAGTCCCGGGGGGACAGGGGATTACAATGAGCAGTTCTTC.

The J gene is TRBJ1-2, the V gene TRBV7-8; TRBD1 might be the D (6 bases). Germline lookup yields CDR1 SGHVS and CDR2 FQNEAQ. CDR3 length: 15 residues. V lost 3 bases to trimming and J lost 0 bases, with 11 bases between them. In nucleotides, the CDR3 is TGTGCCAGCAGCTTTGTCTACAGGGCTAACTATGGCTACACCTTC. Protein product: CASSFVYRANYGYTF. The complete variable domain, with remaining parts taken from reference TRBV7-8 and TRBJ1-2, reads GAGVSQSPRYKVAKRGQDVALRCDPISGHVSLFWYQQALGQGPEFLTYFQNEAQLDKSGLPSDRFFAERPEGSVSTLKIQRTQQEDSAVYLCASSFVYRANYGYTFGSGTRLTVV.

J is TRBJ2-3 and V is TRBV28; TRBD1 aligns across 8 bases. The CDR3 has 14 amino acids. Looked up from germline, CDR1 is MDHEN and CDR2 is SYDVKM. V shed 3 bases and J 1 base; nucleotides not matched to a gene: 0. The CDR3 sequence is CASSLTGGTDTQYF. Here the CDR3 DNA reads TGTGCCAGCAGTTTGACAGGGGGCACAGATACGCAGTATTTT.

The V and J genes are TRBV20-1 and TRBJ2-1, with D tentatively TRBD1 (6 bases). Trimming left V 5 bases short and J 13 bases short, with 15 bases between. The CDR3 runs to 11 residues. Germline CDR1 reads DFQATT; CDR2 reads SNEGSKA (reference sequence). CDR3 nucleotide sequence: TGCAGTGCTTGGGGACACCCTGGCCAGTTCTTC. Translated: CSAWGHPGQFF.

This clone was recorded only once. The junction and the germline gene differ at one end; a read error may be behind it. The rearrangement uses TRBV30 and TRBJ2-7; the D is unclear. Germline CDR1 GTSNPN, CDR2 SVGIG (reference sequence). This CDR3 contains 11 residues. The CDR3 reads CAWRADYEQYF. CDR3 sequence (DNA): TGTGCCTGGAGGGCGGATTACGAGCAGTACTTT.

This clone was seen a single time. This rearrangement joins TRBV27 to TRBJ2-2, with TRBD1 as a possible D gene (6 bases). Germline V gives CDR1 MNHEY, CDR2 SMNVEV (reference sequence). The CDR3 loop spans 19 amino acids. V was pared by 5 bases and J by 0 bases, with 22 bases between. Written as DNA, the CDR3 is TGTGCCAGCAGTCCCCGGGGCCAGGGGTTCGGCCCGAACACCGGGGAGCTGTTTTTT. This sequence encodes CASSPRGQGFGPNTGELFF.

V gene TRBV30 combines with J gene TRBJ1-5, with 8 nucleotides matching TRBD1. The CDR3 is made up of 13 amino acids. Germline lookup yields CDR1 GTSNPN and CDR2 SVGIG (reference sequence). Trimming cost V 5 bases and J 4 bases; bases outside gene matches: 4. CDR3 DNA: TGTGCCTGGGGACAGGGCGTAAATCAGCCCCAGCATTTT. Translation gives CAWGQGVNQPQHF.

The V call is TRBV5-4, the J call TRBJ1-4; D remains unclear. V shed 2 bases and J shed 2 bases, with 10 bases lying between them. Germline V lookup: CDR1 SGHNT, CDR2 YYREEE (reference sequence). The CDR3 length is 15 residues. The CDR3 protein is CASSFTASTNEKLFF. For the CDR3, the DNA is TGTGCCAGCAGCTTTACAGCTTCTACTAATGAAAAACTGTTTTTT. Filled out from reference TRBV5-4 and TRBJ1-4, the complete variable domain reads ETGVTQSPTHLIKTRGQQVTLRCSSQSGHNTVSWYQQALGQGPQFIFQYYREEENGRGNFPPRFSGLQFPNYSSELNVNALELDDSALYLCASSFTASTNEKLFFGSGTQLSVL.

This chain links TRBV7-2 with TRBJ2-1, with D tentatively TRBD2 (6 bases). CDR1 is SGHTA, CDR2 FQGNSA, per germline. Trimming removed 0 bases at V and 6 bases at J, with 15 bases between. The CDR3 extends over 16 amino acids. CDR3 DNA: TGTGCCAGCAGCTTAGCCACTAGAGCCGGGGGCAATGAGCAGTTCTTC. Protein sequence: CASSLATRAGGNEQFF.

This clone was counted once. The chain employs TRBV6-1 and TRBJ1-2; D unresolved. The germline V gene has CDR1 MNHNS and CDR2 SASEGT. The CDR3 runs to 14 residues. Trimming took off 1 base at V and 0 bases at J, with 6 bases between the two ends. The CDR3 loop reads CASSEGAANYGYTF. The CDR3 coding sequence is TGTGCCAGCAGTGAAGGGGCAGCTAACTATGGCTACACCTTC.

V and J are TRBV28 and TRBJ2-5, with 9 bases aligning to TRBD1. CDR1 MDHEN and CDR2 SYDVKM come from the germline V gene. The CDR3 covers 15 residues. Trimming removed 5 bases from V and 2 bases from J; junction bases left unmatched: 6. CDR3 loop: CASSGGGQGQETQYF. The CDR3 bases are TGTGCCAGCAGTGGGGGGGGACAGGGACAAGAGACCCAGTACTTC.

The CDR3 DNA is TGTGCCAGCAGCTATGGGGGGGGCACTGAAGCTTTCTTT. It translates to CASSYGGGTEAFF. The chain couples TRBV7-9 to TRBJ1-1; D is perhaps TRBD1 (5 bases). Trimming took off 4 bases at V and 4 bases at J, with 10 bases between the two ends. Germline V gene sequence: CDR1 SEHNR, CDR2 FQNEAQ (reference sequence). The CDR3 has 13 residues.

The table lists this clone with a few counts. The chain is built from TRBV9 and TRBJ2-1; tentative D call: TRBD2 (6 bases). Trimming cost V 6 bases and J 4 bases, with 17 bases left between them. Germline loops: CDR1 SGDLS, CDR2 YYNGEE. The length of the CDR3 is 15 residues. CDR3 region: CASTLGTELYNEQFF. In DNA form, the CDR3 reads TGTGCCAGCACCTTAGGGACTGAACTATACAATGAGCAGTTCTTC.

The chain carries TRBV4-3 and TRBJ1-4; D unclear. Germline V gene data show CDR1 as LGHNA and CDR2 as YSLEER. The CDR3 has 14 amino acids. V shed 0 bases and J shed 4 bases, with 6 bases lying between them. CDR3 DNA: TGCGCCAGCAGCCAAGATGCCGGTAATGAAAAACTGTTTTTT. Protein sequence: CASSQDAGNEKLFF.

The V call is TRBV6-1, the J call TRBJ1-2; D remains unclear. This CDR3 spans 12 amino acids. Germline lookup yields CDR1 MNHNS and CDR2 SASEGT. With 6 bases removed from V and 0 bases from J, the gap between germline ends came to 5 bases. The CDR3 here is CASRRTNYGYTF. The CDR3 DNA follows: TGTGCCAGCAGGAGGACTAACTATGGCTACACCTTC.

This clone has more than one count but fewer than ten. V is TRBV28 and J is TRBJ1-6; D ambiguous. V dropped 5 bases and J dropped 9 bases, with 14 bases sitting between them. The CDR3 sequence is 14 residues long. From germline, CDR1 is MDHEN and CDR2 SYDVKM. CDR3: CASSPGVVFSPLHF. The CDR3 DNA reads TGTGCCAGCAGTCCGGGAGTTGTTTTTTCACCCCTCCACTTT.

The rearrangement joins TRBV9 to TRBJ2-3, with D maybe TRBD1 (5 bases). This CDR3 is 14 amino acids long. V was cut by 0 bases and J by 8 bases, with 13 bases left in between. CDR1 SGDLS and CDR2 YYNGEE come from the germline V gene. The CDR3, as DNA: TGTGCCAGCAGCGTAGTCGGTGGGGCGGCTACGCAGTATTTT. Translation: CASSVVGGAATQYF.

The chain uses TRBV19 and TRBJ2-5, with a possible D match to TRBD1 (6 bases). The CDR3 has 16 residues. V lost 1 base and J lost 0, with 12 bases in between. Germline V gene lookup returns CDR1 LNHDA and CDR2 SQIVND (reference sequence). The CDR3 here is CASSIAHTGYQETQYF. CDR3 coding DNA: TGTGCCAGTAGTATAGCTCACACAGGGTACCAAGAGACCCAGTACTTC.

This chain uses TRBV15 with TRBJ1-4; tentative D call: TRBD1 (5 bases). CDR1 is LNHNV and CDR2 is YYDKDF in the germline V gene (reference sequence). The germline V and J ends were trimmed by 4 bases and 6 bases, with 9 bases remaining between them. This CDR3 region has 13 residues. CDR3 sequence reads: CATSIQAYEKLFF. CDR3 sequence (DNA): TGTGCCACCAGCATACAGGCGTATGAAAAACTGTTTTTT.

The CDR3 DNA reads TGTGCCAGTAGTATGCCCCGACAGGGTGGGAGAGAGACCCAGTACTTC. Residues: CASSMPRQGGRETQYF. The chain has TRBV19 and TRBJ2-5; 7 nucleotides line up with TRBD1. Germline CDR1 LNHDA, CDR2 SQIVND (reference sequence). CDR3 length: 16 amino acids. The trim removed 3 bases at V and 4 bases at J, leaving 11 bases unmatched.

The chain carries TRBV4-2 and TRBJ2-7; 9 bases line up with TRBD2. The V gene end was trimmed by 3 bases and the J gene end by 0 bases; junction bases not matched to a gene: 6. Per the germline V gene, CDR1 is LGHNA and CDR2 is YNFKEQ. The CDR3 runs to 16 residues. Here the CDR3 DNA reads TGTGCCAGCAGCCAGACTAGCGGTCCTAGCTCCTACGAGCAGTACTTC. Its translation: CASSQTSGPSSYEQYF.

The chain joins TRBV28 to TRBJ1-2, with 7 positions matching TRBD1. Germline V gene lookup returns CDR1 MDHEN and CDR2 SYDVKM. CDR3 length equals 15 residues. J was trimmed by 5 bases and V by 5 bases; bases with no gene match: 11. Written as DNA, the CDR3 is TGTGCCAGCAGTCTCGGACAGGCTGTGGGGTATGGCTACACCTTC. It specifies CASSLGQAVGYGYTF.

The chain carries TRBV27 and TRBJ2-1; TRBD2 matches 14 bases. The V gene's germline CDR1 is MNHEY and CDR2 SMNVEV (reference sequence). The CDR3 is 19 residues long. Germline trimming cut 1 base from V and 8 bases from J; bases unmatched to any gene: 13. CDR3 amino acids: CASSLLQGKGLAGADEQFF. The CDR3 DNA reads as TGTGCCAGCAGTTTATTACAGGGTAAGGGACTAGCGGGAGCGGATGAGCAGTTCTTC.

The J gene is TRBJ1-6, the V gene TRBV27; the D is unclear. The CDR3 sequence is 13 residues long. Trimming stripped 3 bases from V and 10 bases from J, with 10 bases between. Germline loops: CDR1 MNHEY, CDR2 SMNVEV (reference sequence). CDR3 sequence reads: CASSFTNPSPLHF. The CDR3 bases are TGTGCCAGCAGTTTCACAAATCCGTCACCCCTCCACTTT.

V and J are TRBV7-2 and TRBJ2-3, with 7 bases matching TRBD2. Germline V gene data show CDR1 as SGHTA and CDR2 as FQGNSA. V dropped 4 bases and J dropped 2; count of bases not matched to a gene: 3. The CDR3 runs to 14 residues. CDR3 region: CASSSGGTTDTQYF. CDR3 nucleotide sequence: TGTGCCAGCAGCTCGGGGGGTACCACAGATACGCAGTATTTT.

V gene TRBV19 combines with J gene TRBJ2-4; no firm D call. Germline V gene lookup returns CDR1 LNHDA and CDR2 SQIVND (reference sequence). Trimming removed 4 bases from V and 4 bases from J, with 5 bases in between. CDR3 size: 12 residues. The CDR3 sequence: CASSSGKNIQYF. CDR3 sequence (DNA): TGTGCCAGTAGTAGCGGAAAAAACATTCAGTACTTC.

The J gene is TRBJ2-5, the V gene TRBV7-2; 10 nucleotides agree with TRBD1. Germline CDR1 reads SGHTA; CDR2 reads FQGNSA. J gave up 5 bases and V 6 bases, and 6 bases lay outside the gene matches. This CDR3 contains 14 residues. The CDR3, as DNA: TGTGCCAGCAGTGGACAGGGGGAAGGCGAGACCCAGTACTTC. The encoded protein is CASSGQGEGETQYF.

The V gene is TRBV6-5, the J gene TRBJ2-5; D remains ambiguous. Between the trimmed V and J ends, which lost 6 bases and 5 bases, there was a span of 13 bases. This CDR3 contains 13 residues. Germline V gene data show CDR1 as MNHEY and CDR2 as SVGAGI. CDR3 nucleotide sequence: TGTGCCAGCAGCGCCCTAGGATGGGAGACCCAGTACTTC. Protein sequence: CASSALGWETQYF.

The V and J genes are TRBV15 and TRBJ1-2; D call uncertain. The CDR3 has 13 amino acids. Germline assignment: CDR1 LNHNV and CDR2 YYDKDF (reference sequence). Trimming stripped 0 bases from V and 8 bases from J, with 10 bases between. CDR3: CATSRDLEEGYTF. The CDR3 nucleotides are TGTGCCACCAGCAGAGATCTAGAAGAGGGCTACACCTTC.

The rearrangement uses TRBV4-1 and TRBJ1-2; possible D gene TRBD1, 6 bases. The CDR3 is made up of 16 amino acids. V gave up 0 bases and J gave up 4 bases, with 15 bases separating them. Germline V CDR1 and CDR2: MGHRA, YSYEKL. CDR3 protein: CASSQDLAGAGYGYTF. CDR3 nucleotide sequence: TGCGCCAGCAGCCAAGATCTCGCAGGGGCGGGCTATGGCTACACCTTC.